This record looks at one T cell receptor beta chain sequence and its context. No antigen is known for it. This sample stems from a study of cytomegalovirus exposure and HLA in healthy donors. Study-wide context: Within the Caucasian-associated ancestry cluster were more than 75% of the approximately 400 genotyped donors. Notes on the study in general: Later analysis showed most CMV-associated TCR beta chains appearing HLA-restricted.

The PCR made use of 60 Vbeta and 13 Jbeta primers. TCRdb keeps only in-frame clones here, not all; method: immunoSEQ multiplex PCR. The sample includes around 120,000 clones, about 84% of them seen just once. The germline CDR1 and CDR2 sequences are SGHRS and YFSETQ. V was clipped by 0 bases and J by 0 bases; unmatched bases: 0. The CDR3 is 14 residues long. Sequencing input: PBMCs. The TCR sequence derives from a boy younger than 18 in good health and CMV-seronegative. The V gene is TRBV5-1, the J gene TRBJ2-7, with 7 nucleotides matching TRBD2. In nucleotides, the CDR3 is TGCGCCAGCAGCTTGGGCGGGAGCTCCTACGAGCAGTACTTC. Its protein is CASSLGGSSYEQYF.